This TCR beta chain derives from a study of molecular identifiers for immune sequencing clone quantification. At the level of the study: Naive CD8 RNA (around 20,000 or 99,000 cells) was divided into five aliquots, with four sequenced.

V was trimmed by 3 bases and J by 3 bases, leaving 14 bases between them. The CDR3 has 15 amino acids. CDR1 and CDR2 from the germline V gene are SGHTA and FQGNSA. Input for naive CD8 libraries was about 18,000 to 1,100,000 sorted cells; the RNA fraction used was 10%, 30% or 50%. This clonotype was picked up many times. Its specificity is not known. Broader study findings: In naive cells, under 1% of molecules belonged to clones above 20 RNA copies, against over 99% in effector cells.

Previously described methods and listed TCR primers were employed for the bulk TCR libraries. TCRdb itself ran the PCR reads through MiXCR, one entry per CDR3 protein. The sample holds 600,000 to 650,000 distinct CDR3 sequences, 15% to 20% seen once. Material: naive CD8+ T cells from blood, with Jurkat cell RNA spiked in. Subset of the sample: FACS-sorted CD8+CD4-CCR7+CD45RA+ naive T cells. The TCR originated in a human donor in good health. Some libraries in this study had Jurkat cell RNA spiked in. The V call is TRBV7-2, the J call TRBJ1-2; D may be TRBD1 (6 bases). The DNA of the CDR3 is TGTGCCAGCAGCTTGGGGAACAGGGAGGACTATGGCTACACCTTC. Amino acid sequence: CASSLGNREDYGYTF.